These 10 T cell receptor beta chains share one sample of origin, sequenced in a study of blood T cell repertoires in COVID-19. Assay: immunoSEQ multiplex PCR; the TCRdb copy retains only in-frame clones and omits some. The data show around 220,000 clones, 70% to 90% seen once. Material: peripheral blood. The receptors come from a woman aged 80 or over with acute or convalescent COVID-19.

This sequence joins TRBV9 and TRBJ2-3; 13 positions agree with TRBD2. The CDR3 spans 18 residues. CDR1 and CDR2 (germline): SGDLS, YYNGEE. V lost 0 bases to trimming and J lost 5 bases; unmatched junction nucleotides: 9. The CDR3 reads CASSVEPTSGGARDTQYF. For the CDR3, the DNA is TGTGCCAGCAGCGTAGAGCCTACTAGCGGGGGGGCTCGAGATACGCAGTATTTT.

The rearrangement joins TRBV5-4 to TRBJ2-1; 7 bases map to TRBD1. The junction had 5 bases not matched to a gene; V was cut back by 4 bases and J by 1 base. The germline V gene encodes CDR1 SGHNT and CDR2 YYREEE (reference sequence). The CDR3 covers 15 residues. For the CDR3, the DNA is TGTGCCAGCAGCCGTGGACAGGAATCCTACAATGAGCAGTTCTTC. Its translation: CASSRGQESYNEQFF.

V is TRBV25-1 and J is TRBJ1-5; no clear D. The CDR3 spans 16 residues. CDR1 is MGHDK and CDR2 is SYGVNS in the germline V gene. V was pared by 6 bases and J by 1 base, with 16 bases between. CDR3 sequence reads: CASSPRRTTSNQPQHF. CDR3 DNA sequence: TGTGCCAGCAGCCCCCGGAGGACCACGAGCAATCAGCCCCAGCATTTT.

V is TRBV5-5 and J is TRBJ2-1; no firm D call. From germline, CDR1 is SGHKS and CDR2 YYEKEE (reference sequence). This CDR3 contains 15 residues. V was cut by 0 bases and J by 0 bases, with 7 bases left in between. This CDR3 reads CASSLDGLSYNEQFF. Written as DNA, the CDR3 is TGTGCCAGCAGCTTGGATGGGCTCTCCTACAATGAGCAGTTCTTC.

The V and J genes are TRBV6-5 and TRBJ2-1; D perhaps matches TRBD1 (5 bases). This CDR3 contains 10 residues. Trimming pared 8 bases from V and 12 bases from J, leaving 11 bases between. Germline-derived CDR1 and CDR2 are MNHEY and SVGAGI. The CDR3 loop reads CASGASRQFF. CDR3 DNA sequence: TGTGCCAGCGGGGCCTCGCGGCAGTTCTTC.

The CDR3 sequence: CATSREVQGAYEQYF. The DNA of the CDR3 is TGTGCCACCAGCAGGGAGGTCCAGGGGGCCTACGAGCAGTACTTC. The chain has TRBV15 and TRBJ2-7, with 7 bases lining up with TRBD1. V shed 3 bases, J shed 2 bases, and the junction held 7 bases outside the gene matches. Germline CDR1 LNHNV, CDR2 YYDKDF (reference sequence). This CDR3 has 15 residues.

The rearrangement links TRBV19 to TRBJ1-5; 12 bases line up with TRBD1. The CDR3 runs 18 residues. Germline lookup yields CDR1 LNHDA and CDR2 SQIVND (reference sequence). The ends lost 4 bases at V and 6 bases at J; junction bases unmatched: 13. The CDR3 nucleotides are TGTGCCAGTAGTAGTACCGGGACAGGGGGCGCGGGTAGTCAGCCCCAGCATTTT. This gives the protein CASSSTGTGGAGSQPQHF.

This clone appeared a single time. The chain links TRBV30 to TRBJ1-4; 8 bases match TRBD1. With V trimmed by 0 bases and J by 7 bases, 7 bases remained unmatched. The germline gives CDR1 GTSNPN, CDR2 SVGIG (reference sequence). The CDR3 extends over 15 amino acids. The chain's CDR3 is CAWSVGQGAGEKLFF. The CDR3 coding sequence is TGTGCCTGGAGTGTTGGGCAGGGGGCAGGTGAAAAACTGTTTTTT.

This chain links TRBV30 with TRBJ2-5; D is ambiguous. From germline, CDR1 is GTSNPN and CDR2 SVGIG (reference sequence). The CDR3 extends over 12 amino acids. V dropped 4 bases and J dropped 1 base, with 7 bases sitting between them. The CDR3 region has the DNA TGTGCCTGGAACACTATCCAAGAGACCCAGTACTTC. Translation: CAWNTIQETQYF. The complete variable domain, with remaining parts taken from reference TRBV30 and TRBJ2-5, reads SQTIHQWPATLVQPVGSPLSLECTVEGTSNPNLYWYRQAAGRGLQLLFYSVGIGQISSEVPQNLSASRPQDRQFILSSKKLLLSDSGFYLCAWNTIQETQYFGPGTRLLVL.

V gene TRBV9 combines with J gene TRBJ1-1, with D possibly TRBD1 on 5 matching bases. Trimming took 4 bases from V and 3 from J, leaving 13 bases between them. Germline CDR1 reads SGDLS; CDR2 reads YYNGEE. This CDR3 is built from 14 residues. The CDR3 bases are TGTGCCAGCAGCTCAGGACAAACTTACACTGAAGCTTTCTTT. It is translated as CASSSGQTYTEAFF.